The 28 T cell receptor beta chains listed next were all sequenced from one sample in a study of T-cell reconstitution after alpha-beta-depleted transplantation in children. The library targeted TCRbeta and was prepared with unique molecular identifiers. TCRdb re-derived calls from the PCR reads in MiXCR, one entry per CDR3 protein. Of approximately 520,000 distinct CDR3 sequences listed, 11% were seen once; the top ten hold roughly 15%. The material sequenced was PBMCs, mostly from graft donor cells, taken 180 days after TCRalphabeta/CD19-depleted stem cell transplant. These TCRs come from a female patient between 2 and 15 years old who had a stem cell transplant for aplastic anemia, so the T cells may come from the graft donor.

This chain uses TRBV7-2 with TRBJ1-1; possibly TRBD1 for D (5 bases). V was clipped by 2 bases and J by 0 bases, with 13 bases between them. The CDR3 totals 16 residues. The germline V gene has CDR1 SGHTA and CDR2 FQGNSA. For the CDR3, the DNA is TGTGCCAGCAGCTTACAGGGAGGGGCCTTGAACACTGAAGCTTTCTTT. Its protein product is CASSLQGGALNTEAFF.

CDR3 coding DNA: TGTGCCAGCAGTCTCCCTTGGGGAGGTCAGCCCCAGCATTTT. This gives the protein CASSLPWGGQPQHF. The rearrangement links TRBV6-2 or TRBV6-3 to TRBJ1-5; no clear D gene. The CDR3 length is 14 residues. Germline V gene data show CDR1 as MNHEY and CDR2 as SVGEGT. V was pared by 5 bases and J by 6 bases, with 14 bases between.

This clonotype was seen at least ten times. The chain joins TRBV5-1 to TRBJ2-1; weak D call: TRBD2 (5 bases). Germline assignment: CDR1 SGHRS and CDR2 YFSETQ. The CDR3 is 14 amino acids. V lost 8 bases and J 10 bases, leaving 22 bases between the germline ends. CDR3 protein: CASIDYPNGEEQFF. The CDR3 region has the DNA TGCGCCAGTATCGACTACCCGAACGGGGAGGAGCAGTTCTTC.

The sample holds a few counts of this clonotype. V is TRBV21-1 and J is TRBJ2-7; the table's D gene call, TRBD2, was not cross checked with the DNA. TRBV21-1 is classified as a pseudogene. The CDR3 spans 15 residues. For the CDR3, the DNA is TGTGCCAGCAGCAAAGAGTACACCGTAGTCGACGAGCAGTACTTC. This gives the protein CASSKEYTVVDEQYF.

The chain links TRBV10-1 to TRBJ1-5; D is undetermined. V shed 3 bases and J shed 2 bases, with 11 bases lying between them. The CDR3 has 15 residues. CDR1 is WNHNN and CDR2 is SYGVQD in the germline V gene (reference sequence). The CDR3 DNA follows: TGCGCCAGCAGTGACCTAAGGCGGGGCAATCAGCCCCAGCATTTT. Its translation is CASSDLRRGNQPQHF.

This clonotype was seen a handful of times. The V gene is TRBV20-1, the J gene TRBJ2-7; 9 bases are shared with TRBD2. With V trimmed by 7 bases and J by 3 bases, 13 bases remained unmatched. Germline CDR1 reads DFQATT; CDR2 reads SNEGSKA (reference sequence). The CDR3 totals 15 residues. The CDR3 DNA is TGCAGTGGCGGTGGTGGCGGGAGGGCCCTCTACGAGCAGTACTTC. This translates into CSGGGGGRALYEQYF.

This clonotype was counted only a few times. This sequence joins TRBV4-3 and TRBJ1-2; 8 bases align to TRBD1. The V gene end was trimmed by 3 bases and the J gene end by 13 bases; junction bases not matched to a gene: 7. Germline V gene sequence: CDR1 LGHNA, CDR2 YSLEER. This CDR3 contains 12 residues. As DNA, the CDR3 is TGCGCCAGCAGCCAGCCCGGACAGGGTTTCACCTTC. It yields the protein CASSQPGQGFTF.

In this sample, this clonotype turned up a few times. The rearrangement uses TRBV7-9 and TRBJ2-4; no reliable D call. This CDR3 spans 14 amino acids. V lost 1 base and J lost 0, with 4 bases in between. The germline V gene has CDR1 SEHNR and CDR2 FQNEAQ (reference sequence). The CDR3 DNA follows: TGTGCCAGCAGCTTAGAGAGAGCCAAAAACATTCAGTACTTC. Protein: CASSLERAKNIQYF. The full variable domain, completed using reference TRBV7-9 and TRBJ2-4, is DTGVSQNPRHKITKRGQNVTFRCDPISEHNRLYWYRQTLGQGPEFLTYFQNEAQLEKSRLLSDRFSAERPKGSFSTLEIQRTEQGDSAMYLCASSLERAKNIQYFGAGTRLSVL.

The sample holds a few counts of this clonotype. The chain links TRBV9 to TRBJ2-5; 8 bases match TRBD1. This CDR3 contains 15 residues. The junction had 3 bases not matched to a gene; V was cut back by 2 bases and J by 0 bases. The germline CDR1 and CDR2 sequences are SGDLS and YYNGEE. The CDR3 region has the DNA TGTGCCAGCAGCGTGACAGGGGTTCACCAAGAGACCCAGTACTTC. It codes for CASSVTGVHQETQYF.

The rearrangement links TRBV7-9 to TRBJ2-1; D remains unclear. CDR1 and CDR2 from the germline V gene are SEHNR and FQNEAQ (reference sequence). V dropped 10 bases and J dropped 0 bases, with 10 bases sitting between them. This CDR3 has 13 amino acids. The CDR3 DNA sequence: TGTGCCAAAGAGACCAGCTCCTACAATGAGCAGTTCTTC. This gives the protein CAKETSSYNEQFF.

This clonotype turned up a few times. The gene calls are TRBV3-1 and TRBJ1-5; D may be TRBD1 (6 bases). CDR3 length: 15 amino acids. V dropped 4 bases and J dropped 0 bases, with 10 bases sitting between them. CDR1 LGHDT and CDR2 YNNKEL come from the germline V gene (reference sequence). For the CDR3, the DNA is TGTGCCAGCAGCCGGTCAGGGGATAGCAATCAGCCCCAGCATTTT. The encoded protein is CASSRSGDSNQPQHF. The variable domain in full, with the rest retrieved from reference TRBV3-1 and TRBJ1-5, is DTAVSQTPKYLVTQMGNDKSIKCEQNLGHDTMYWYKQDSKKFLKIMFSYNNKELIINETVPNRFSPKSPDKAHLNLHINSLELGDSAVYFCASSRSGDSNQPQHFGDGTRLSIL.

The CDR3 reads CASKGEGYQPQHF. In DNA form, the CDR3 reads TGCGCCAGCAAGGGCGAGGGGTATCAGCCCCAGCATTTT. This chain uses TRBV10-2 with TRBJ1-5; possible D gene TRBD1, 5 bases. V lost 7 bases and J 5 bases, leaving 12 bases between the germline ends. The CDR3 is 13 amino acids. CDR1 and CDR2 from the germline V gene are WSHSY and SAAADI.

The V and J genes are TRBV5-1 and TRBJ2-1; tentatively, D is TRBD1 (5 bases). CDR3 length equals 15 residues. The V end was cut by 4 bases, the J end by 0 bases, with 11 bases between. Germline V gives CDR1 SGHRS, CDR2 YFSETQ. In nucleotides, the CDR3 is TGCGCCAGCAGCGGCGGACACTCCTCCTACAATGAGCAGTTCTTC. It translates to CASSGGHSSYNEQFF.

This clonotype was counted a few times. V gene TRBV9 combines with J gene TRBJ2-7, with 7 positions matching TRBD1. CDR1 is SGDLS and CDR2 is YYNGEE in the germline V gene. The CDR3 is 15 amino acids. V shed 2 bases and J 7 bases; nucleotides not matched to a gene: 12. In nucleotides, the CDR3 is TGTGCCAGCAGCGTTACAGGGGCCCCTACGAGGGAGCAGTACTTC. Protein product: CASSVTGAPTREQYF.

CDR3 DNA: TGTGCCAGCAGCATACCGGGACTAGCGAATAAGTTCTTC. It encodes CASSIPGLANKFF. The J gene is TRBJ2-1, the V gene TRBV5-6; 10 bases map to TRBD2. CDR3 length: 13 amino acids. In germline, CDR1 is SGHDT, CDR2 YYEEEE. Losses at the gene ends were 4 bases for V and 14 bases for J; bases not matched to a gene: 9.

The sample holds a few counts of this clonotype. V gene TRBV18 combines with J gene TRBJ2-7, with 9 nucleotides matching TRBD1. With 3 bases clipped from V and 1 base from J, the junction kept 7 bases outside the gene matches. The germline V gene encodes CDR1 KGHSH and CDR2 LQKENI. CDR3 length: 16 residues. The CDR3 protein is CASSPSGQGPSYEQYF. CDR3 DNA: TGTGCCAGCTCACCCAGTGGACAGGGGCCATCCTACGAGCAGTACTTC. Full variable domain (remainder filled in from reference TRBV18 and TRBJ2-7): NAGVMQNPRHLVRRRGQEARLRCSPMKGHSHVYWYRQLPEEGLKFMVYLQKENIIDESGMPKERFSAEFPKEGPSILRIQQVVRGDSAAYFCASSPSGQGPSYEQYFGPGTRLTVT.

This clonotype appeared a few times. The rearrangement uses TRBV27 and TRBJ1-2; possibly TRBD1 for D (6 bases). With 5 bases removed from V and 4 bases from J, the gap between germline ends came to 17 bases. The CDR3 is made up of 15 amino acids. The germline CDR1 and CDR2 sequences are MNHEY and SMNVEV (reference sequence). CDR3 protein: CASSLYRTDSYGYTF. The CDR3 nucleotides read TGTGCCAGCAGTCTATACCGGACAGACTCCTATGGCTACACCTTC.

The chain has TRBV12-3 or TRBV12-4 and TRBJ1-1; 8 bases agree with TRBD1. The length of the CDR3 is 13 residues. J was trimmed by 6 bases and V by 7 bases; bases with no gene match: 7. CDR3 in DNA: TGTGCCAGCACCAGGGGGCCGTTGGCTGAAGCTTTCTTT. This sequence encodes CASTRGPLAEAFF.

This rearrangement joins TRBV19 to TRBJ2-2; no reliable D call. V was trimmed by 6 bases and J by 6 bases, leaving 5 bases between them. This CDR3 comprises 11 residues. CDR1 and CDR2 from the germline V gene are LNHDA and SQIVND (reference sequence). Written as DNA, the CDR3 is TGTGCCAGTAGGAGTTCCGGGGAGCTGTTTTTT. Its protein product is CASRSSGELFF.

The chain links TRBV5-8 to TRBJ2-5; weak D call: TRBD2 (6 bases). The CDR3 has 15 amino acids. Trimming pared 6 bases from V and 0 bases from J, leaving 15 bases between. Germline CDR1 is SGHTS and CDR2 is YDEGEE. The CDR3 DNA sequence: TGTGCCAGCATCCCGGAGGGCCGTTACCAAGAGACCCAGTACTTC. Translated: CASIPEGRYQETQYF. The full variable domain, in which reference TRBV5-8 and TRBJ2-5 provide the parts outside the CDR3, is EAGVTQSPTHLIKTRGQQATLRCSPISGHTSVYWYQQALGLGLQFLLWYDEGEERNRGNFPPRFSGRQFPNYSSELNVNALELEDSALYLCASIPEGRYQETQYFGPGTRLLVL.

This clonotype came up many times. The chain joins TRBV10-3 to TRBJ2-5; no definite D call. The CDR3 length is 12 residues. From germline, CDR1 is ENHRY and CDR2 SYGVKD. The V gene lost 3 bases and the J gene lost 5 bases, with 7 bases spanning the gap. For the CDR3, the DNA is TGTGCCATCAGTGAACAGATGGAGACCCAGTACTTC. Protein: CAISEQMETQYF.

This clonotype came up a few times. The chain joins TRBV19 to TRBJ2-1; no clear D gene. Trimming shortened V by 5 bases and J by 3 bases, and 14 bases separated the two germline ends. This CDR3 spans 15 amino acids. Germline CDR1 is LNHDA and CDR2 is SQIVND (reference sequence). CDR3 nucleotide sequence: TGTGCCAGTAGTGCTGGCTTCCTCAACTACAATGAGCAGTTCTTC. Translation: CASSAGFLNYNEQFF.

This clonotype came up a few times. The V and J genes are TRBV18 and TRBJ2-1; 10 nucleotides match TRBD2. The trim removed 6 bases at V and 3 bases at J, leaving 11 bases unmatched. Germline CDR1 reads KGHSH; CDR2 reads LQKENI. The CDR3 sequence is 17 residues long. The CDR3 is CASSSEPTSGVYNEQFF. The CDR3 DNA follows: TGTGCCAGCTCGTCCGAGCCCACTAGCGGGGTCTACAATGAGCAGTTCTTC.

The chain combines TRBV7-2 with TRBJ1-3; D unclear. CDR3 size: 16 residues. Trimming took 1 base from V and 2 from J, leaving 12 bases between them. Germline CDR1 reads SGHTA; CDR2 reads FQGNSA. Here the CDR3 reads CASSLVAGGTGNTIYF. For the CDR3, the DNA is TGTGCCAGCAGCTTAGTTGCAGGAGGGACTGGAAACACCATATATTTT.

At least ten counts were recorded for this clonotype. This rearrangement joins TRBV5-1 to TRBJ2-2; D may match TRBD1 or TRBD2 (6 bases each). CDR3 length: 15 residues. Germline V gives CDR1 SGHRS, CDR2 YFSETQ. V was shortened by 4 bases and J by 2 bases, with 12 bases between the two germline ends. CDR3 nucleotides: TGCGCCAGCAGCCCCCAGGGGACTAACACCGGGGAGCTGTTTTTT. Its protein product is CASSPQGTNTGELFF.

The sample holds many counts of this clonotype. V is TRBV20-1 and J is TRBJ1-1; D is unresolved. The CDR3 consists of 11 residues. From germline, CDR1 is DFQATT and CDR2 SNEGSKA (reference sequence). The DNA for the CDR3 is TGCAGCTATCTTATGAACACTGAAGCTTTCTTT. It translates to CSYLMNTEAFF.

The chain employs TRBV24-1 and TRBJ2-3; D unresolved. V dropped 0 bases and J dropped 4 bases, with 1 base sitting between them. Germline CDR1 is KGHDR and CDR2 is SFDVKD. The CDR3 extends over 12 amino acids. The DNA for the CDR3 is TGTGCCACCAGTGATTTGGCAGATACGCAGTATTTT. Its protein is CATSDLADTQYF.

This clonotype was seen more than once but under ten times. The chain employs TRBV12-3 or TRBV12-4 and TRBJ2-3; 12 nucleotides align to TRBD2. V was pared by 8 bases and J by 2 bases, with 2 bases of the junction left unmatched. This CDR3 region has 14 residues. CDR3 sequence: CASRTSGNTDTQYF. The CDR3 DNA follows: TGTGCCAGCCGGACTAGCGGGAACACAGATACGCAGTATTTT.